The 23 T cell receptor beta chains reported below all come from one sample, sequenced in a study of T cells in Graves' hyperthyroidism and ophthalmopathy (dated by TCRdb to the late 2010s). Receptor amplification or capture employed multiplex PCR. Instrument used: Illumina HiSeq 2000. The TCR beta CDR3 regions were amplified from RNA transcripts. The first round of RT-PCR for the TCR CDR3 was performed with the HTBI primer set and the Qiagen OneStep RT-PCR kit. TCRdb reworked the public reads: Q25 trimming with fastp, MiXCR clone assembly, productive beta chains retained. Entries are consolidated by CDR3 protein sequence, retaining the most common genes and DNA. This sample lists 300,000 to 400,000 distinct CDR3 sequences; around 23% were detected once. The leading ten clones occupy about 50% of the sample. Sequencing used blood. These receptors all stem from a woman between 50 and 59 years old with Graves' hyperthyroidism.

The chain uses TRBV2 and TRBJ2-5, with D possibly TRBD2 on 7 matching bases. The V gene lost 5 bases and the J gene lost 1 base, with 11 bases spanning the gap. The V gene's germline CDR1 is SNHLY and CDR2 FYNNEI. The CDR3 contains 14 residues. The CDR3 region is CASSRGAGQETQYF. The CDR3 DNA reads as TGTGCCAGCAGTCGGGGGGCCGGCCAAGAGACCCAGTACTTC.

This clonotype was seen at least ten times. This chain links TRBV20-1 with TRBJ2-7; TRBD1 agrees at 7 bases. Trimming took 6 bases from V and 3 from J; bases not matched to a gene: 11. This CDR3 comprises 14 residues. The germline V gene has CDR1 DFQATT and CDR2 SNEGSKA (reference sequence). CDR3 DNA sequence: TGCAGTGCAAAGGAACAGGGGTATTACTACGAGCAGTACTTC. Residues: CSAKEQGYYYEQYF.

Comments on this clonotype: This may arise from a read error, as a much more abundant clone is one base away. The V call is TRBV9, the J call TRBJ2-2; D is perhaps TRBD2 (5 bases). Germline CDR1 is SGDLS and CDR2 is YYNGEE. The CDR3 sequence is 15 residues long. CDR3 region: CASSPNSKNTGKLFF. CDR3 sequence (DNA): TGTGCCAGCAGCCCGAACTCGAAGAACACCGGGAAGCTGTTTTTT.

The table lists this clonotype with many counts. The chain uses TRBV6-8 and TRBJ1-2; D is undetermined. V lost 0 bases, J lost 7 bases, and 12 bases lay in between. There are 14 residues in the CDR3. The germline CDR1 and CDR2 sequences are MNHGY and SAAAGT. As DNA, the CDR3 is TGTGCCAGCAGTTACTCGGCCAGTAATGGTGGCTACACCTTC. Residues: CASSYSASNGGYTF.

This clonotype was detected a few times. The chain combines TRBV11-2 with TRBJ2-2; TRBD1 might be the D (6 bases). V lost 4 bases and J 6 bases, leaving 12 bases between the germline ends. Per germline, CDR1 SGHAT and CDR2 FQNNGV. The CDR3 has 14 amino acids. CDR3 residues: CASSSLNRAGELFF. CDR3 DNA sequence: TGTGCCAGCAGCTCATTGAACAGGGCCGGGGAGCTGTTTTTT.

This sequence joins TRBV5-1 and TRBJ1-5; D not resolved. Trimming pared 0 bases from V and 4 bases from J, leaving 8 bases between. The CDR3 runs to 14 residues. Per germline, CDR1 SGHRS and CDR2 YFSETQ. CDR3 sequence: CASSLGSENQPQHF. CDR3 coding DNA: TGCGCCAGCAGCTTGGGCTCAGAAAATCAGCCCCAGCATTTT.

Concerning this clonotype itself: A much larger clonotype is one base distant, so this may be a read error. The rearrangement links TRBV6-1 to TRBJ1-1; 7 nucleotides align to TRBD1. This CDR3 is built from 14 residues. Germline loops: CDR1 MNHNS, CDR2 SASEGT. CDR3 loop: CASSEQGGNTGAFF. CDR3 DNA sequence: TGTGCCAGCAGTGAGCAGGGGGGGAACACTGGAGCTTTCTTT.

This clonotype was detected many times. This sequence joins TRBV3-1 and TRBJ1-2; the D gene is possibly TRBD1 (5 bases). There are 14 residues in the CDR3. Germline CDR1 and CDR2: LGHDT and YNNKEL (reference sequence). The V gene lost 4 bases and the J gene lost 7 bases, with 16 bases spanning the gap. The CDR3 protein is CASSLRDLSSGYTF. The CDR3 DNA reads TGTGCCAGCAGCCTCCGGGACCTTTCTAGTGGCTACACCTTC.

This clonotype has a handful of counts. This may arise from a read error, as a much more abundant clone is one base away. The chain has TRBV7-8 and TRBJ1-2, with D perhaps TRBD1 (5 bases). The germline gives CDR1 SGHVS, CDR2 FQNEAQ. Deletions cut 3 bases from V and 2 bases from J, with 10 bases between. The CDR3 is 14 residues long. CDR3 sequence: CASSFGAGNYGYTF. The CDR3, as DNA: TGTGCCAGCAGCTTTGGGGCAGGGAACTATGGCTACACCTTC. Filled out from reference TRBV7-8 and TRBJ1-2, the complete variable domain reads GAGVSQSPRYKVAKRGQDVALRCDPISGHVSLFWYQQALGQGPEFLTYFQNEAQLDKSGLPSDRFFAERPEGSVSTLKIQRTQQEDSAVYLCASSFGAGNYGYTFGSGTRLTVV.

The chain joins TRBV29-1 to TRBJ1-3, with D possibly matching TRBD1 (6 bases). The CDR3 is made up of 14 amino acids. From germline, CDR1 is SQVTM and CDR2 ANQGSEA. Deletions cut 4 bases from V and 0 bases from J, with 10 bases between. The CDR3 nucleotides read TGCAGCGTTGTCGACAGGCGCTCTGGAAACACCATATATTTT. Translated: CSVVDRRSGNTIYF. Based on the CDR3 plus reference TRBV29-1 and TRBJ1-3, the full variable domain is SAVISQKPSRDICQRGTSLTIQCQVDSQVTMMFWYRQQPGQSLTLIATANQGSEATYESGFVIDKFPISRPNLTFSTLTVSNMSPEDSSIYLCSVVDRRSGNTIYFGEGSWLTVV.

The chain employs TRBV5-1 and TRBJ2-1; D possibly uses TRBD1 or TRBD2 (5 bases each). Germline lookup yields CDR1 SGHRS and CDR2 YFSETQ. The ends were cut back, 4 bases at V and 8 bases at J, with 10 bases in the middle. This CDR3 comprises 12 residues. CDR3 DNA sequence: TGCGCCAGCAGCCTACTGGGGGATGAGCAGTTCTTC. This codes for CASSLLGDEQFF.

This clonotype showed up many times. J is TRBJ1-1 and V is TRBV20-1; D is unclear. Trimming stripped 0 bases from V and 5 bases from J, with 13 bases between. The CDR3 runs to 14 residues. Germline V lookup: CDR1 DFQATT, CDR2 SNEGSKA (reference sequence). CDR3 residues: CSARDPTRSTEAFF. The DNA of the CDR3 is TGCAGTGCTAGAGACCCGACCCGAAGTACTGAAGCTTTCTTT.

The sample holds many counts of this clonotype. V gene TRBV20-1 combines with J gene TRBJ1-5; D unresolved. The CDR3 spans 16 residues. Germline loops: CDR1 DFQATT, CDR2 SNEGSKA (reference sequence). The V and J ends lost 3 bases and 2 bases respectively, with 17 bases between them. This CDR3 is CSARESRVMGNQPQHF. For the CDR3, the DNA is TGCAGTGCTAGGGAGTCACGTGTCATGGGCAATCAGCCCCAGCATTTT.

This clonotype was detected ten times or more. The chain employs TRBV5-1 and TRBJ1-5; the D is unclear. The CDR3 length is 13 residues. From germline, CDR1 is SGHRS and CDR2 YFSETQ. V shed 0 bases and J shed 3 bases, with 4 bases lying between them. In DNA form, the CDR3 reads TGCGCCAGCAGCTTGGGGACCAATCAGCCCCAGCATTTT. As protein: CASSLGTNQPQHF.

This chain joins TRBV29-1 and TRBJ1-1; 8 positions match TRBD1. V lost 7 bases and J lost 6; bases outside the gene matches: 10. In germline, CDR1 is SQVTM, CDR2 ANQGSEA. CDR3 size: 13 residues. The CDR3 bases are TGCAGCGCTGCTCGGACAGGGCCTTCTGAAGCTTTCTTT. Encoded protein: CSAARTGPSEAFF.

Only a few counts were recorded for this clonotype. The chain joins TRBV9 to TRBJ2-1; TRBD2 agrees at 7 bases. The V segment lost 3 bases and the J segment 9 bases; nucleotides outside the gene matches: 18. The CDR3 extends over 17 amino acids. Looked up from germline, CDR1 is SGDLS and CDR2 is YYNGEE. This CDR3 reads CASSATGLAVPLGEQFF. The CDR3 DNA reads as TGTGCCAGCAGCGCAACGGGGCTAGCGGTCCCATTAGGTGAGCAGTTCTTC.

This clonotype was counted only a few times. The chain carries TRBV29-1 and TRBJ1-2; D gene unclear. The CDR3 extends over 12 amino acids. The germline CDR1 and CDR2 sequences are SQVTM and ANQGSEA. V gave up 2 bases and J gave up 8 bases, with 12 bases separating them. The CDR3 reads CSVEIPVRGYTF. The CDR3 DNA sequence: TGCAGCGTTGAAATACCCGTGAGGGGCTACACCTTC.

This clonotype showed up many times. This rearrangement joins TRBV30 to TRBJ2-5; D possibly matches TRBD1 or TRBD2 (6 bases each). The CDR3 loop spans 16 amino acids. The V gene lost 5 bases and the J gene lost 1 base, with 20 bases spanning the gap. Germline CDR1 and CDR2: GTSNPN and SVGIG (reference sequence). The DNA of the CDR3 is TGTGCCTGGCTTCCTAGGAAAGGGGGGAGCCAAGAGACCCAGTACTTC. Amino acid sequence: CAWLPRKGGSQETQYF.

This clonotype was seen just once. The chain combines TRBV6-5 with TRBJ1-2, with D possibly TRBD1 on 6 matching bases. Per the germline V gene, CDR1 is MNHEY and CDR2 is SVGAGI. The CDR3 contains 15 residues. The V end was cut by 4 bases, the J end by 3 bases, with 15 bases between. CDR3 in amino acids: CASSFSYRDDYGYTF. As DNA, the CDR3 is TGTGCCAGCAGTTTCAGCTACAGGGACGACTATGGCTACACCTTC.

The chain uses TRBV20-1 and TRBJ1-1, with 9 bases matching TRBD1. Germline values: CDR1 DFQATT, CDR2 SNEGSKA (reference sequence). CDR3 length: 13 amino acids. With V trimmed by 6 bases and J by 4 bases, 6 bases remained unmatched. The CDR3 DNA follows: TGCAGTGCCAAGGGACAGGGAGGCACTGAAGCTTTCTTT. Translation gives CSAKGQGGTEAFF.

This clonotype was counted between two and nine times. The genes are TRBV19 and TRBJ2-1; D unresolved. V was clipped by 7 bases and J by 2 bases, with 9 bases between them. Germline lookup yields CDR1 LNHDA and CDR2 SQIVND (reference sequence). This CDR3 region has 13 residues. The CDR3 DNA sequence: TGTGCCAGTATAGGCAGGCCCTACAATGAGCAGTTCTTC. Amino acid sequence: CASIGRPYNEQFF.

This clonotype has only a few counts. The chain recombines TRBV2 with TRBJ1-2; D gene unclear. Trimming cost V 6 bases and J 6 bases, with 23 bases left between them. CDR1 and CDR2 (germline): SNHLY, FYNNEI. This CDR3 region has 16 residues. CDR3 DNA: TGTGCCAGCAGGAGGACGAGCTTGGTGTTGTCGGATGGCTACACCTTC. Its translation is CASRRTSLVLSDGYTF.

This clonotype showed up many times. The chain uses TRBV10-3 and TRBJ2-3; the match to TRBD2 covers 10 bases. CDR1 is ENHRY, CDR2 SYGVKD, per germline. The V gene end was trimmed by 3 bases and the J gene end by 5 bases; junction bases not matched to a gene: 5. This CDR3 comprises 15 residues. CDR3 coding DNA: TGTGCCATCAGTGAACAGCGGGAGGGCAAAGATACGCAGTATTTT. Translating gives CAISEQREGKDTQYF.